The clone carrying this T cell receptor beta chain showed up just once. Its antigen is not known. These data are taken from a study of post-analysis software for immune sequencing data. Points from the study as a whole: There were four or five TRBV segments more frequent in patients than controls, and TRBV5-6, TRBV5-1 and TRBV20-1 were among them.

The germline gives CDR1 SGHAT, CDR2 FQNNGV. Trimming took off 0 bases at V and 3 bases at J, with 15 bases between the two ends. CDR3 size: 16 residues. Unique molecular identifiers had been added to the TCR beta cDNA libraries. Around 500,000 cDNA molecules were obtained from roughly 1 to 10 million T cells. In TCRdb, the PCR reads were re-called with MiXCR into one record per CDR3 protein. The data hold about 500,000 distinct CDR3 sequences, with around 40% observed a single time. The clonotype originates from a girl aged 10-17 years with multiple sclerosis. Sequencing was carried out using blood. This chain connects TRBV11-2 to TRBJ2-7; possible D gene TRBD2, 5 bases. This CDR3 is CASSLDPSEGIYEQYF. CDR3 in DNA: TGTGCCAGCAGCTTAGATCCGAGTGAGGGAATCTACGAGCAGTACTTC.